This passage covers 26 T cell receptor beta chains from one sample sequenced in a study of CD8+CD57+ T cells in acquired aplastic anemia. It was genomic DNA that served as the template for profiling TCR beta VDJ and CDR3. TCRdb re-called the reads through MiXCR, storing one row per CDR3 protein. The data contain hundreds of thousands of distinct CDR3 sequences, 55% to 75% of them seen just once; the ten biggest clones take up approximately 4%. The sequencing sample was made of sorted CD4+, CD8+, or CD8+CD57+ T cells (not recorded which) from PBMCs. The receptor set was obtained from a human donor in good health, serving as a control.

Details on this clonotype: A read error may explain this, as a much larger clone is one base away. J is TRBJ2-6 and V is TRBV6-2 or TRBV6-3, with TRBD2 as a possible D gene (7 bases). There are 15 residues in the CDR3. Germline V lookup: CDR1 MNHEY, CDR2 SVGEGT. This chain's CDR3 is CASRKQGRGGNVLTF. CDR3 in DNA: TGTGCCAGCCGAAAACAGGGTAGGGGGGGCAACGTCCTGACTTTC.

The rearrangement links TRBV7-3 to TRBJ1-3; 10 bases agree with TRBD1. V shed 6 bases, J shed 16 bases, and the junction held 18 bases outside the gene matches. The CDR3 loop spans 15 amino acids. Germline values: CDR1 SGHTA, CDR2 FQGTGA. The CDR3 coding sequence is TGTGCCAGCAGTCAGGACAGGGGGTCTAATTCACCCCTCTATTTT. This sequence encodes CASSQDRGSNSPLYF.

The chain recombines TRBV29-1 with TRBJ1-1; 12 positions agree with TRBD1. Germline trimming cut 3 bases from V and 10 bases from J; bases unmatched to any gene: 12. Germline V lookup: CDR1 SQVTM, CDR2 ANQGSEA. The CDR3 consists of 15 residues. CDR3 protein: CSVELGQGAFLGAFF. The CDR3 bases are TGCAGCGTTGAGCTGGGACAGGGGGCGTTTTTGGGAGCTTTCTTT. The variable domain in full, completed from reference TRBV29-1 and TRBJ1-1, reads SAVISQKPSRDICQRGTSLTIQCQVDSQVTMMFWYRQQPGQSLTLIATANQGSEATYESGFVIDKFPISRPNLTFSTLTVSNMSPEDSSIYLCSVELGQGAFLGAFFGQGTRLTVV.

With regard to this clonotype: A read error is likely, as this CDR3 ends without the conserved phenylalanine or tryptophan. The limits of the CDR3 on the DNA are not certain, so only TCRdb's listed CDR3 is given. CDR3 residues: CASSLGPLRVTEVFV. The gene calls are TRBV2 and TRBJ1-1. The CDR3 is 15 amino acids in total, end residues counted. The germline V gene encodes CDR1 SNHLY and CDR2 FYNNEI.

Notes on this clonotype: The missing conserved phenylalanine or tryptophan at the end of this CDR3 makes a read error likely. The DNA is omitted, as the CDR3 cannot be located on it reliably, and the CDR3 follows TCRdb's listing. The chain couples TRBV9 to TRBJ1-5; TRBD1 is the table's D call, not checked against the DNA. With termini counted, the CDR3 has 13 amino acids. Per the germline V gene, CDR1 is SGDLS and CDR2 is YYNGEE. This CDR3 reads CASSVAGQGNYEL.

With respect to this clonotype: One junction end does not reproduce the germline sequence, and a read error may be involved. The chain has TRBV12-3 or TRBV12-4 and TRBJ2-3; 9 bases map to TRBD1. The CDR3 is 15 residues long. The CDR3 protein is CASSLVGTGPDTQYF. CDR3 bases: TGTGCCAGCAGCTTAGTGGGGACAGGGCCTGATACGCAGTATTTT.

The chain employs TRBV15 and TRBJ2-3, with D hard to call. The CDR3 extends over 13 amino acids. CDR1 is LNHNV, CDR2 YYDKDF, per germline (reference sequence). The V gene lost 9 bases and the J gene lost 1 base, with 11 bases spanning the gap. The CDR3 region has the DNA TGTGCCACGAAAGGATATGGCACAGATACGCAGTATTTT. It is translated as CATKGYGTDTQYF.

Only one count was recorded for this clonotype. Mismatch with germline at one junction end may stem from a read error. The CDR3 region has the DNA TGCGCCAGCAGCCTTGGGGGAGGGGACAGGGCCCAGTACTTC. Amino acid sequence: CASSLGGGDRAQYF. The chain employs TRBV9 and TRBJ2-5; 9 positions match TRBD1. CDR1 and CDR2 (germline): SGDLS, YYNGEE. The CDR3 is 14 residues long.

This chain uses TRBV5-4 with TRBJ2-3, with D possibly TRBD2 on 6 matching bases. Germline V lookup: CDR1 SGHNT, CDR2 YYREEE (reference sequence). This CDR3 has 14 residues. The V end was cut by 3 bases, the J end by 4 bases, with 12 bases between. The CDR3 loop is CASSSPGSADTQYF. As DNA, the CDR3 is TGTGCCAGCAGCTCGCCCGGGAGCGCAGATACGCAGTATTTT.

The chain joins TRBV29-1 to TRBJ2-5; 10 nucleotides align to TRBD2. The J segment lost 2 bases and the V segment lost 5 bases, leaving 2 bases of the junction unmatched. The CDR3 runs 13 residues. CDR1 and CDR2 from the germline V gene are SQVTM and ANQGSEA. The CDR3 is CSVKLAGQETQYF. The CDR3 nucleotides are TGCAGCGTTAAACTAGCGGGGCAAGAGACCCAGTACTTC.

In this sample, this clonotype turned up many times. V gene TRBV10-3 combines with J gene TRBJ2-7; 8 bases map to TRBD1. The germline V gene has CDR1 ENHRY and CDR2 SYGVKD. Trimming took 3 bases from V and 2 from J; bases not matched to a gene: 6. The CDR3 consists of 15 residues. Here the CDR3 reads CAISDRDRLTYEQYF. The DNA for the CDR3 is TGTGCCATCAGTGACCGGGACAGGTTGACCTACGAGCAGTACTTC.

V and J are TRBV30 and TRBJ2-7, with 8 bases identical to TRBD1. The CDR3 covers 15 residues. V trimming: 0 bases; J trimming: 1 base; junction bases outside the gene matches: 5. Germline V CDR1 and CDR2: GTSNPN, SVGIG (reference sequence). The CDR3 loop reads CAWSVAGQGSYEQYF. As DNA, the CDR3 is TGTGCCTGGAGTGTAGCCGGACAGGGATCCTACGAGCAGTACTTC.

The CDR3 is CASSLYGGESYEQYF. The DNA of the CDR3 is TGTGCCAGCAGCCTTTATGGGGGGGAATCCTACGAGCAGTACTTC. This chain links TRBV7-9 with TRBJ2-7; TRBD2 agrees at 7 bases. Germline CDR1 and CDR2: SEHNR and FQNEAQ (reference sequence). This CDR3 has 15 amino acids. The junction had 8 bases not matched to a gene; V was cut back by 5 bases and J by 1 base.

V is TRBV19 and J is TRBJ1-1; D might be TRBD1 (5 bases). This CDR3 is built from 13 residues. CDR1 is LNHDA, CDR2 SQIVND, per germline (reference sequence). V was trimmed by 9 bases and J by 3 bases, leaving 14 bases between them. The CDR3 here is CARSATADTEAFF. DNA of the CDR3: TGTGCCAGAAGTGCGACAGCGGACACTGAAGCTTTCTTT.

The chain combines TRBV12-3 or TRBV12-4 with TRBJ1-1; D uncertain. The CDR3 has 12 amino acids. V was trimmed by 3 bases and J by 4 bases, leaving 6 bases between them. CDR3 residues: CASSLRITEAFF. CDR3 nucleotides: TGTGCCAGCAGTTTGAGGATCACTGAAGCTTTCTTT.

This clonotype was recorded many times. The CDR3 DNA reads as TGTGCCAGCAGCTTCGGGGGAGGCACTGAAGCTTTCTTT. As protein: CASSFGGGTEAFF. V gene TRBV7-3 combines with J gene TRBJ1-1, with D possibly being TRBD1 (5 bases). The V gene lost 3 bases and the J gene lost 4 bases, with 9 bases spanning the gap. Germline lookup yields CDR1 SGHTA and CDR2 FQGTGA. This CDR3 comprises 13 residues.

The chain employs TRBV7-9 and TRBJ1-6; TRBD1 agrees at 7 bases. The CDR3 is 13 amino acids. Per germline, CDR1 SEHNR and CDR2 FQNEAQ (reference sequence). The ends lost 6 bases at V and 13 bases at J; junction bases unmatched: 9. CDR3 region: CASSSDRFSPLHF. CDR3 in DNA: TGTGCCAGCAGTTCGGACAGGTTTTCTCCCCTCCACTTT.

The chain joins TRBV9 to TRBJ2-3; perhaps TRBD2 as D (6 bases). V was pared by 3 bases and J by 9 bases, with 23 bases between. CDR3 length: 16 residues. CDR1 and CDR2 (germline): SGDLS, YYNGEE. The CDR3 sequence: CASSATVGTPFGTQYF. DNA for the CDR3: TGTGCCAGCAGCGCCACGGTTGGGACTCCGTTTGGAACGCAGTATTTT. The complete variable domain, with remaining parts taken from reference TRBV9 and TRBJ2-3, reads DSGVTQTPKHLITATGQRVTLRCSPRSGDLSVYWYQQSLDQGLQFLIQYYNGEERAKGNILERFSAQQFPDLHSELNLSSLELGDSALYFCASSATVGTPFGTQYFGPGTRLTVL.

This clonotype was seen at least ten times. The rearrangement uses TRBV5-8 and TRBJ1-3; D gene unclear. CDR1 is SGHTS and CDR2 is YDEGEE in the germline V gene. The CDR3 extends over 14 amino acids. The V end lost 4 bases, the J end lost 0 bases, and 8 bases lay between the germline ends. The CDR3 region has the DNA TGTGCCAGCAGCCAGGACGGCTCTGGAAACACCATATATTTT. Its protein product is CASSQDGSGNTIYF.

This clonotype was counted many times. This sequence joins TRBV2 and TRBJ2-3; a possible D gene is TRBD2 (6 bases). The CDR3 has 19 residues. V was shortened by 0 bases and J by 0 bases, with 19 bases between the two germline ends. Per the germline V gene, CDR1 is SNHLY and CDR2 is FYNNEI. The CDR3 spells CASSEAPPGERSSTDTQYF. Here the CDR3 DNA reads TGTGCCAGCAGTGAAGCGCCGCCGGGGGAGCGATCGAGCACAGATACGCAGTATTTT.

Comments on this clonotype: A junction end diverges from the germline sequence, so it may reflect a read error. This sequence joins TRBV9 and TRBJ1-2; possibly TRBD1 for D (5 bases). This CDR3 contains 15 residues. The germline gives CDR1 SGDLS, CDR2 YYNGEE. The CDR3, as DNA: TGTGCCAGCAGCGTAATGGAGACAGCAGACTATAGCTACACCTTC. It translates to CASSVMETADYSYTF.

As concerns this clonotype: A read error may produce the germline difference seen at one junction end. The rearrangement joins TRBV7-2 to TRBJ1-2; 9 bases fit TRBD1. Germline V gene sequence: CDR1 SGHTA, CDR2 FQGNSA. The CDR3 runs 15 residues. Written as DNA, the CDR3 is TGTGCCAGCAGCGTAGCGAGACAGGGGGGCGCTGGTTACACCTTC. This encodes CASSVARQGGAGYTF.

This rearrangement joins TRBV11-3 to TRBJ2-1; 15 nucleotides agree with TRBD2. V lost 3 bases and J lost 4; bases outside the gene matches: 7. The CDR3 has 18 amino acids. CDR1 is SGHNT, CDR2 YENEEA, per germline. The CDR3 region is CASSFRTSGGALYNEQFF. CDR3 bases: TGTGCCAGCAGCTTCCGGACTAGCGGGGGGGCCCTGTACAATGAGCAGTTCTTC.

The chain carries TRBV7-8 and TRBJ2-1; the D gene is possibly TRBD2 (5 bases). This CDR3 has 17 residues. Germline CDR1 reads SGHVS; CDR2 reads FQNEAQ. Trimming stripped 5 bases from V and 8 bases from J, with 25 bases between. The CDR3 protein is CASSVGSRSSPSDEQFF. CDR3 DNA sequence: TGTGCCAGCAGCGTAGGGAGCCGGTCCTCCCCGTCCGATGAGCAGTTCTTC.

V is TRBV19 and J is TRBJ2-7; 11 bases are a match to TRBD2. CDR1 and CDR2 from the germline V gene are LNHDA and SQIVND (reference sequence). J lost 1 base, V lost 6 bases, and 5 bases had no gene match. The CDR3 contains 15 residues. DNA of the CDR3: TGTGCCAGTAGCAGTAGCGGGAGGGCTTCCTACGAGCAGTACTTC. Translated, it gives CASSSSGRASYEQYF. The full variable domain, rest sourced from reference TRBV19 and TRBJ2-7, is DGGITQSPKYLFRKEGQNVTLSCEQNLNHDAMYWYRQDPGQGLRLIYYSQIVNDFQKGDIAEGYSVSREKKESFPLTVTSAQKNPTAFYLCASSSSGRASYEQYFGPGTRLTVT.

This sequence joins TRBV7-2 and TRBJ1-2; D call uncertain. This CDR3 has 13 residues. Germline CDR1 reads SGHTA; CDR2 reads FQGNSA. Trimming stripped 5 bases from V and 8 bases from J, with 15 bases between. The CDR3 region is CASSLAHGGGYTF. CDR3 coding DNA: TGTGCCAGCAGCCTCGCACACGGTGGCGGCTACACCTTC.